The 24 T cell receptor beta chains in this list originate from one sample, sequenced in a study of CD8 T cells in Susac syndrome. cDNA came from roughly 0.53 to 1 ug RNA primed by random hexamers. TCRdb re-called the immunoSEQ multiplex PCR reads through MiXCR, storing one row per CDR3 protein. This sample has over 200,000 distinct CDR3 sequences; approximately 95% occur once, and the top ten carry 0.082%. The material sequenced was CD4+ T cells from PBMCs. Receptors originate from a human donor with multiple sclerosis.

The V call is TRBV7-9, the J call TRBJ2-1; possible D gene TRBD1, 5 bases. CDR3 size: 17 residues. Between the trimmed V and J ends, which lost 7 bases and 5 bases, there was a span of 24 bases. Per germline, CDR1 SEHNR and CDR2 FQNEAQ (reference sequence). DNA of the CDR3: TGTGCCAGCATCACACCTACTGGGGCCCGAACCCACAATGAGCAGTTCTTC. Its translation is CASITPTGARTHNEQFF.

The V call is TRBV30, the J call TRBJ1-2; D gene uncertain. Germline assignment: CDR1 GTSNPN and CDR2 SVGIG (reference sequence). This CDR3 contains 14 residues. The ends were cut back, 0 bases at V and 7 bases at J, with 15 bases in the middle. CDR3 nucleotides: TGTGCCTGGAGTGTACGGGAGGGTCCGGGTGGCTACACCTTC. Its translation is CAWSVREGPGGYTF. The complete variable domain, with remaining parts taken from reference TRBV30 and TRBJ1-2, reads SQTIHQWPATLVQPVGSPLSLECTVEGTSNPNLYWYRQAAGRGLQLLFYSVGIGQISSEVPQNLSASRPQDRQFILSSKKLLLSDSGFYLCAWSVREGPGGYTFGSGTRLTVV.

The chain employs TRBV5-6 and TRBJ1-2, with 10 bases fitting TRBD1. Germline trimming cut 3 bases from V and 7 bases from J; bases unmatched to any gene: 6. CDR1 SGHDT and CDR2 YYEEEE come from the germline V gene. The CDR3 loop spans 14 amino acids. The CDR3 sequence: CASSWDRGTAGYTF. CDR3 in DNA: TGTGCCAGCAGCTGGGACAGGGGAACGGCTGGCTACACCTTC.

V usage is TRBV30 and J usage is TRBJ2-4; possibly TRBD1 or TRBD2 for D (5 bases each). The germline gives CDR1 GTSNPN, CDR2 SVGIG (reference sequence). V was pared by 4 bases and J by 4 bases, with 8 bases between. This CDR3 spans 12 amino acids. This chain's CDR3 is CAWTGPKNIQYF. CDR3 sequence (DNA): TGTGCCTGGACGGGACCTAAAAACATTCAGTACTTC.

The chain links TRBV4-1 to TRBJ2-1; unclear D gene. Deletions cut 1 base from V and 8 bases from J, with 18 bases between. The germline CDR1 and CDR2 sequences are MGHRA and YSYEKL. This CDR3 spans 16 amino acids. The CDR3 is CASSQVWSPLGDEQFF. The CDR3 DNA reads TGCGCCAGCAGCCAAGTTTGGTCCCCTTTAGGCGATGAGCAGTTCTTC.

The chain recombines TRBV2 with TRBJ2-4; D remains unclear. V lost 1 base and J lost 15, with 7 bases in between. Germline V CDR1 and CDR2: SNHLY, FYNNEI. This CDR3 contains 10 residues. Here the CDR3 reads CASSEGPLYF. In DNA form, the CDR3 reads TGTGCCAGCAGTGAAGGGCCCTTGTACTTC.

A single count supports this clonotype. The CDR3 region is CASMDRGSHQPQHF. In nucleotides, the CDR3 is TGTGCCAGTATGGACAGGGGGTCTCATCAGCCCCAGCATTTT. The rearrangement joins TRBV19 to TRBJ1-5; TRBD1 aligns across 10 bases. The germline gives CDR1 LNHDA, CDR2 SQIVND (reference sequence). J gave up 5 bases and V 7 bases, and 5 bases lay outside the gene matches. The CDR3 spans 14 residues.

The chain joins TRBV15 to TRBJ2-7, with TRBD2 matching 7 bases. The CDR3 is 15 residues long. Germline-derived CDR1 and CDR2 are LNHNV and YYDKDF (reference sequence). V dropped 3 bases and J dropped 4; count of bases not matched to a gene: 9. This CDR3 is CATSRGREARYEQYF. The CDR3 DNA reads TGTGCCACCAGCAGGGGCCGGGAGGCTCGGTACGAGCAGTACTTC.

V usage is TRBV27 and J usage is TRBJ2-4, with TRBD1 matching 11 bases. CDR1 and CDR2 from the germline V gene are MNHEY and SMNVEV (reference sequence). Trimming cost V 8 bases and J 0 bases; bases outside gene matches: 15. The CDR3 loop spans 19 amino acids. CDR3 in amino acids: CASRGRDRGEFKAKNIQYF. CDR3 coding DNA: TGTGCCAGCCGAGGTCGGGACAGGGGGGAATTCAAAGCCAAAAACATTCAGTACTTC.

CDR3 DNA sequence: TGTGCCTGGAGTAAAGGAGGAGGAACTGAAGCTTTCTTT. Translating it yields CAWSKGGGTEAFF. This chain joins TRBV30 and TRBJ1-1; unclear D gene. CDR3 length: 13 residues. V was pared by 2 bases and J by 5 bases, with 12 bases between. Germline CDR1 reads GTSNPN; CDR2 reads SVGIG (reference sequence).

This chain joins TRBV15 and TRBJ2-7; D call uncertain. Germline V CDR1 and CDR2: LNHNV, YYDKDF (reference sequence). The ends were cut back, 0 bases at V and 3 bases at J, with 18 bases in the middle. The CDR3 covers 17 residues. In DNA form, the CDR3 reads TGTGCCACCAGCAGAGATCTCGGCCCGCGGCGCGTCTACGAGCAGTACTTC. Encoded protein: CATSRDLGPRRVYEQYF.

This clonotype was detected a few times. J is TRBJ1-2 and V is TRBV5-1, with D unresolved. V lost 4 bases and J 4 bases, leaving 11 bases between the germline ends. This CDR3 has 13 amino acids. CDR1 is SGHRS and CDR2 is YFSETQ in the germline V gene. The CDR3 region has the DNA TGCGCCAGCAGCCCCACGGAAACCTATGGCTACACCTTC. It encodes CASSPTETYGYTF.

The chain combines TRBV2 with TRBJ1-6; D not certain. The CDR3 spans 13 residues. V was clipped by 9 bases and J by 9 bases, with 15 bases between them. Germline CDR1 SNHLY, CDR2 FYNNEI. CDR3 protein: CASSLGLGSPLHF. CDR3 coding DNA: TGTGCCAGTAGCCTCGGGCTGGGTTCACCCCTCCACTTT.

The chain is built from TRBV18 and TRBJ2-7; 9 bases line up with TRBD1. V trimming: 5 bases; J trimming: 5 bases; junction bases outside the gene matches: 7. This CDR3 is built from 14 residues. Per germline, CDR1 KGHSH and CDR2 LQKENI. For the CDR3, the DNA is TGTGCCAGCTCATCTGCCGGGACAGGGAACGAGCAGTACTTC. Translated, it gives CASSSAGTGNEQYF.

The V call is TRBV9, the J call TRBJ1-1, with D possibly matching TRBD1 (5 bases). V lost 3 bases, J lost 6 bases, and 15 bases lay in between. Germline CDR1 SGDLS, CDR2 YYNGEE. The CDR3 runs 14 residues. The CDR3 protein is CASSDDRIGPEAFF. CDR3 bases: TGTGCCAGCAGCGACGACAGAATCGGACCTGAAGCTTTCTTT. Supplemented by reference TRBV9 and TRBJ1-1, the full variable domain reads DSGVTQTPKHLITATGQRVTLRCSPRSGDLSVYWYQQSLDQGLQFLIQYYNGEERAKGNILERFSAQQFPDLHSELNLSSLELGDSALYFCASSDDRIGPEAFFGQGTRLTVV.

The gene calls are TRBV19 and TRBJ2-7; D remains ambiguous. With 8 bases removed from V and 4 bases from J, the gap between germline ends came to 15 bases. Per the germline V gene, CDR1 is LNHDA and CDR2 is SQIVND (reference sequence). The CDR3 loop spans 13 amino acids. CDR3 nucleotides: TGTGCCAGTTCCCCCCTCACCACTTACGAGCAGTACTTC. Translation: CASSPLTTYEQYF.

The gene calls are TRBV18 and TRBJ1-5, with D uncertain. Trimming removed 2 bases at V and 4 bases at J, with 6 bases between. The CDR3 extends over 13 amino acids. The V gene's germline CDR1 is KGHSH and CDR2 LQKENI. CDR3 DNA: TGTGCCAGCTCACCAGGCCGTAATCAGCCCCAGCATTTT. It encodes CASSPGRNQPQHF.

The chain joins TRBV2 to TRBJ1-2, with TRBD1 matching 7 bases. The V segment lost 7 bases and the J segment 0 bases; nucleotides outside the gene matches: 17. The CDR3 extends over 18 amino acids. CDR1 and CDR2 from the germline V gene are SNHLY and FYNNEI. CDR3 nucleotide sequence: TGTGCCAGCACCGGAGTGACAGGCAGGGGGGGATCTAACTATGGCTACACCTTC. Its protein is CASTGVTGRGGSNYGYTF.

CDR3 sequence (DNA): TGTGCCAGCAGTGAAATGGGCAAGGAGGACACCGGGGAGCTGTTTTTT. It yields the protein CASSEMGKEDTGELFF. This sequence joins TRBV25-1 and TRBJ2-2; D perhaps matches TRBD2 (5 bases). Trimming took off 2 bases at V and 3 bases at J, with 13 bases between the two ends. The CDR3 length is 16 residues. Germline CDR1 and CDR2: MGHDK and SYGVNS.

The V gene is TRBV29-1, the J gene TRBJ2-2, with D possibly matching TRBD1 (6 bases). Germline values: CDR1 SQVTM, CDR2 ANQGSEA. V was pared by 7 bases and J by 7 bases, with 19 bases between. CDR3 length equals 14 residues. Written as DNA, the CDR3 is TGCAGCGGCAGTGGGAACAGGGTCGGCGGGGAGCTGTTTTTT. This sequence encodes CSGSGNRVGGELFF.

The chain joins TRBV2 to TRBJ1-2; D may be TRBD1 (6 bases). Germline loops: CDR1 SNHLY, CDR2 FYNNEI. V was pared by 7 bases and J by 4 bases, with 13 bases between. This CDR3 has 13 amino acids. Written as DNA, the CDR3 is TGTGCCAGCACAGAGGGGGAGAGCTATGGCTACACCTTC. As protein: CASTEGESYGYTF. The entire variable domain, with the rest obtained from reference TRBV2 and TRBJ1-2, is as follows: EPEVTQTPSHQVTQMGQEVILRCVPISNHLYFYWYRQILGQKVEFLVSFYNNEISEKSEIFDDQFSVERPDGSNFTLKIRSTKLEDSAMYFCASTEGESYGYTFGSGTRLTVV.

This chain joins TRBV7-9 and TRBJ2-7; D perhaps matches TRBD2 (6 bases). V was pared by 6 bases and J by 6 bases, with 15 bases between. Germline-derived CDR1 and CDR2 are SEHNR and FQNEAQ (reference sequence). The CDR3 has 13 amino acids. As DNA, the CDR3 is TGTGCCAGCAGGCAGACTAGTAGTTCCGAGCAGTACTTC. It is translated as CASRQTSSSEQYF. The full variable domain, with the rest looked up from reference TRBV7-9 and TRBJ2-7, is DTGVSQNPRHKITKRGQNVTFRCDPISEHNRLYWYRQTLGQGPEFLTYFQNEAQLEKSRLLSDRFSAERPKGSFSTLEIQRTEQGDSAMYLCASRQTSSSEQYFGPGTRLTVT.

This chain uses TRBV29-1 with TRBJ1-2; D remains ambiguous. With 7 bases removed from V and 4 bases from J, the gap between germline ends came to 16 bases. The CDR3 is 13 amino acids. In germline, CDR1 is SQVTM, CDR2 ANQGSEA. The CDR3 DNA reads TGCAGCGGGCTCCGGGTCGGTGGCTATGGCTACACCTTC. Encoded protein: CSGLRVGGYGYTF. Full variable domain (rest looked up from reference TRBV29-1 and TRBJ1-2): SAVISQKPSRDICQRGTSLTIQCQVDSQVTMMFWYRQQPGQSLTLIATANQGSEATYESGFVIDKFPISRPNLTFSTLTVSNMSPEDSSIYLCSGLRVGGYGYTFGSGTRLTVV.

The genes are TRBV15 and TRBJ1-5; D might be TRBD1 (5 bases). In germline, CDR1 is LNHNV, CDR2 YYDKDF (reference sequence). V shed 0 bases and J shed 8 bases, with 14 bases lying between them. The CDR3 has 15 residues. The CDR3: CATSRDQGWSEPQHF. Here the CDR3 DNA reads TGTGCCACCAGCAGAGATCAGGGTTGGAGTGAGCCCCAGCATTTT.